These 10 T cell receptor beta chains share one sample of origin, sequenced in a study of CD4 T cells in relation to SARS-CoV-2 and coronaviruses. No cognate antigen is known for these TCRs. Only in-frame clones appear in the TCRdb table, and some are missing; sequencing was by immunoSEQ multiplex PCR. There are around 28,000 clones in the sample; more than 75% occur only once, and around 3.7% lies in the top ten. Sequencing was performed on memory CD4+ T cells from PBMCs, cultured in vitro. Receptors were obtained from an adult with COVID-19.

V is TRBV29-1 and J is TRBJ2-1; 9 positions agree with TRBD2. The germline gives CDR1 SQVTM, CDR2 ANQGSEA. The CDR3 extends over 11 amino acids. With 6 bases clipped from V and 16 bases from J, the junction kept 10 bases outside the gene matches. Written as DNA, the CDR3 is TGCAGCGTCCGAATGGCTAGCGGGATCTTCTTC. This encodes CSVRMASGIFF.

V is TRBV3-1 (or the pseudogene TRBV3-2) and J is TRBJ2-1; D gene uncertain. Germline CDR1 LGHDT, CDR2 YNNKEL (reference sequence). This CDR3 contains 12 residues. V lost 0 bases, J lost 12 bases, and 9 bases lay in between. CDR3 DNA sequence: TGTGCCAGCAGCCAAGAAAACGCAGTGCAGTTCTTC. It codes for CASSQENAVQFF.

This chain links TRBV6-6 with TRBJ2-7, with 11 bases that match TRBD1. The CDR3 contains 13 residues. Germline V CDR1 and CDR2: MNHNY, SVGAGI (reference sequence). Losses at the gene ends were 6 bases for V and 6 bases for J; bases not matched to a gene: 4. In DNA, the CDR3 is TGTGCCAGCAGCCTGGGACAGGGGGGCGAGCAGTACTTC. Residues: CASSLGQGGEQYF.

V usage is TRBV28 and J usage is TRBJ2-1, with TRBD2 matching over 10 bases. Germline CDR1 MDHEN, CDR2 SYDVKM. V shed 6 bases and J 0 bases; nucleotides not matched to a gene: 5. The CDR3 is 16 residues long. The CDR3 DNA is TGTGCCAGCAGGTGGACTAGCGGATCCTCCTACAATGAGCAGTTCTTC. Protein product: CASRWTSGSSYNEQFF. Complete variable domain (other parts from reference TRBV28 and TRBJ2-1): DVKVTQSSRYLVKRTGEKVFLECVQDMDHENMFWYRQDPGLGLRLIYFSYDVKMKEKGDIPEGYSVSREKKERFSLILESASTNQTSMYLCASRWTSGSSYNEQFFGPGTRLTVL.

V usage is TRBV7-2 and J usage is TRBJ1-2; no clear D gene. Trimming took 2 bases from V and 4 from J, leaving 14 bases between them. Germline V gene lookup returns CDR1 SGHTA and CDR2 FQGNSA. The CDR3 length is 15 residues. Here the CDR3 reads CASSLSGSQVYGYTF. The CDR3 DNA reads as TGTGCCAGCAGCTTAAGCGGCAGCCAGGTCTATGGCTACACCTTC.

J is TRBJ2-7 and V is TRBV18; perhaps TRBD1 as D (6 bases). The germline V gene has CDR1 KGHSH and CDR2 LQKENI. V shed 3 bases and J shed 3 bases, with 9 bases lying between them. The CDR3 is 13 amino acids. For the CDR3, the DNA is TGTGCCAGCTCACCTGGACAGAACTACGAGCAGTACTTC. Translated, it gives CASSPGQNYEQYF.

This clone occurred a few times. The V gene is TRBV4-1, the J gene TRBJ2-5; D might be TRBD1 (5 bases). V was clipped by 2 bases and J by 5 bases, with 12 bases between them. This CDR3 has 14 residues. Germline loops: CDR1 MGHRA, CDR2 YSYEKL. In nucleotides, the CDR3 is TGCGCCAGCAGCCAACCCAGGGCGTGGGAGACCCAGTACTTC. Its protein is CASSQPRAWETQYF.

The rearrangement joins TRBV18 to TRBJ2-5; 9 bases map to TRBD1. V trimming: 3 bases; J trimming: 1 base; junction bases outside the gene matches: 3. Germline V gene data show CDR1 as KGHSH and CDR2 as LQKENI. The CDR3 consists of 15 residues. Here the CDR3 reads CASSPRGQGQETQYF. The CDR3 DNA is TGTGCCAGCTCACCCAGGGGACAGGGCCAAGAGACCCAGTACTTC.

With respect to this clone: This CDR3 fails to terminate in the conserved phenylalanine or tryptophan, so it likely reflects a read error. The limits of the CDR3 on the DNA are not certain, so only TCRdb's listed CDR3 is given. The chain employs TRBV27 and TRBJ1-4. The germline gives CDR1 MNHEY, CDR2 SMNVEV (reference sequence). The CDR3 has 18 amino acids, counting both end residues. CDR3 sequence: CASSLCPLFRDPTDNSAH.

The chain joins TRBV10-3 to TRBJ2-7; D perhaps matches TRBD2 (6 bases). Trimming shortened V by 1 base and J by 3 bases, and 10 bases separated the two germline ends. The CDR3 is 14 amino acids. The germline gives CDR1 ENHRY, CDR2 SYGVKD. The DNA for the CDR3 is TGTGCCATCAGTGAGTTGGAGGGTATCTACGAGCAGTACTTC. Its protein is CAISELEGIYEQYF.